One and the same sample provided the 10 T cell receptor beta chains below, sequenced in a study of blood T cell repertoires in COVID-19. The repertoire was sequenced with immunoSEQ multiplex PCR; TCRdb's copy has only in-frame clones and lacks some. The sample holds fewer than 250,000 clones, 85% seen once. Specimen: peripheral blood. Every receptor here comes from a woman in her fifties or sixties with active or convalescent COVID-19.

This CDR3 is CATSRALADTQYF. The CDR3 DNA reads TGTGCCACCAGCAGAGCGCTAGCAGATACGCAGTATTTT. The chain carries TRBV15 and TRBJ2-3; D gene unclear. Germline values: CDR1 LNHNV, CDR2 YYDKDF (reference sequence). This CDR3 spans 13 amino acids. V shed 1 base and J shed 4 bases, with 6 bases lying between them. Together with reference TRBV15 and TRBJ2-3, the CDR3 gives the full variable domain: DAMVIQNPRYQVTQFGKPVTLSCSQTLNHNVMYWYQQKSSQAPKLLFHYYDKDFNNEADTPDNFQSRRPNTSFCFLDIRSPGLGDTAMYLCATSRALADTQYFGPGTRLTVL.

This chain uses TRBV10-3 with TRBJ2-5, with D unclear. Trimming removed 10 bases from V and 2 bases from J, with 11 bases in between. CDR3 length equals 12 residues. Germline V CDR1 and CDR2: ENHRY, SYGVKD. CDR3 coding DNA: TGTGCCACCGGAGTTGGTCAAGAGACCCAGTACTTC. It specifies CATGVGQETQYF.

For the CDR3, the DNA is TGTGCCAGCAGCTCCGAAACAGGGGGATTGTATGGCTACACCTTC. Protein sequence: CASSSETGGLYGYTF. This chain joins TRBV7-2 and TRBJ1-2; TRBD1 agrees at 8 bases. The CDR3 has 15 residues. With 4 bases clipped from V and 5 bases from J, the junction kept 9 bases outside the gene matches. Germline V gives CDR1 SGHTA, CDR2 FQGNSA.

The rearrangement joins TRBV10-3 to TRBJ2-1; 9 bases map to TRBD1. V was clipped by 6 bases and J by 0 bases; unmatched bases: 3. Germline-derived CDR1 and CDR2 are ENHRY and SYGVKD. The CDR3 spans 15 residues. As DNA, the CDR3 is TGTGCCATCAGGGGGGACAGGGACTCCTACAATGAGCAGTTCTTC. This sequence encodes CAIRGDRDSYNEQFF.

The chain has TRBV10-2 and TRBJ1-2, with D possibly matching TRBD1 (6 bases). CDR3 length equals 15 residues. The germline gives CDR1 WSHSY, CDR2 SAAADI. Trimming shortened V by 0 bases and J by 4 bases, and 12 bases separated the two germline ends. Here the CDR3 DNA reads TGCGCCAGCAGTGAGTCCGGCAGGGGTTTCTATGGCTACACCTTC. It is translated as CASSESGRGFYGYTF.

The chain carries TRBV15 and TRBJ2-2; 11 bases fit TRBD2. The V gene's germline CDR1 is LNHNV and CDR2 YYDKDF (reference sequence). Trimming took 4 bases from V and 10 from J; bases not matched to a gene: 8. This CDR3 spans 15 amino acids. Here the CDR3 reads CATSTTGTSGMELFF. CDR3 nucleotides: TGTGCCACCAGCACAACCGGGACTAGCGGTATGGAGCTGTTTTTT.

The rearrangement links TRBV6-5 to TRBJ2-5, with D tentatively TRBD1 (5 bases). CDR3 length equals 13 residues. In germline, CDR1 is MNHEY, CDR2 SVGAGI. The V end was cut by 5 bases, the J end by 3 bases, with 10 bases between. The CDR3, as DNA: TGTGCCAGCAGTATGGACACCGAAGAGACCCAGTACTTC. Amino acid sequence: CASSMDTEETQYF.

The V call is TRBV11-1, the J call TRBJ2-7; a possible D gene is TRBD2 (6 bases). Trimming took off 4 bases at V and 6 bases at J, with 19 bases between the two ends. The CDR3 is 15 amino acids. Germline loops: CDR1 SGHAT, CDR2 FQDESV (reference sequence). CDR3: CASSSNNRGSSEQYF. The CDR3, as DNA: TGTGCCAGCAGCTCAAACAACCGGGGGAGCTCCGAGCAGTACTTC.

The J gene is TRBJ2-7, the V gene TRBV12-5, with 8 bases fitting TRBD2. After removal of 4 bases from V and 1 base from J, the junction contained 6 bases not matched to a gene. The CDR3 consists of 15 residues. The germline V gene encodes CDR1 LGHNT and CDR2 FRNRAP. The CDR3 here is CASGSPIAGSYEQYF. The CDR3, as DNA: TGTGCTAGTGGTTCCCCGATAGCGGGGTCCTACGAGCAGTACTTC. Supplemented by reference TRBV12-5 and TRBJ2-7, the full variable domain reads DARVTQTPRHKVTEMGQEVTMRCQPILGHNTVFWYRQTMMQGLELLAYFRNRAPLDDSGMPKDRFSAEMPDATLATLKIQPSEPRDSAVYFCASGSPIAGSYEQYFGPGTRLTVT.

Comments on this clone: One junction end does not reproduce the germline sequence, and a read error may be involved. This sequence joins TRBV7-9 and TRBJ1-2, with 7 nucleotides matching TRBD1. Germline V CDR1 and CDR2: SEHNR, FQNEAQ (reference sequence). This CDR3 has 14 amino acids. CDR3 amino acids: CASSLSRGTYGYIF. For the CDR3, the DNA is TGTGCCAGCAGCTTGAGCAGGGGGACATATGGCTACATCTTC.